Listed below are T cell receptor beta chains from one sample, sequenced in a study of blood T cells in healthy people across ages. TCRdb independently ran MiXCR on the 5' RACE reads; one entry per CDR3 protein. Among under 2,000,000 distinct CDR3 sequences listed, less than 50% were seen once. The sequenced sample consisted of blood. The receptors derive from a woman aged 40-49 years in good health. CDR3s include the opening cysteine and the closing phenylalanine or tryptophan. A D gene is named only where the DNA matches it firmly. Only part of the rows carry a size: once, few, many, or a class if the clone is expanded.

d_gene,v_gene,j_gene,abundance,CDR3nt,CDR3aa
NA,TRBV4-3,TRBJ2-3,NA,TGCGCCAGCAGCCAAGCCCCCGGACGGACCCCTAGCACAGATACGCAGTATTTT,CASSQAPGRTPSTDTQYF
NA,TRBV4-1,TRBJ2-5,NA,TGCGCCAGCAGCCAAGTTGAGCGTACGGCTTGGGAGACCCAGTACTTC,CASSQVERTAWETQYF
TRBD2,TRBV27,TRBJ2-5,few,TGTGCCAGCAGTTTATCGATTTCGACTAGCGGTATGCTGGAGACCCAGTACTTC,CASSLSISTSGMLETQYF
TRBD1,TRBV28,TRBJ1-2,NA,TGTGCCAGCAGTTCCGGGACAGGGGGCGAGGGCTATGGCTACACCTTC,CASSSGTGGEGYGYTF
NA,TRBV6-2/TRBV6-3,TRBJ2-1,NA,TGCGCCAGCAGTTACTCCTCCCCCTACAGGGAGCAGTTCTTC,CASSYSSPYREQFF
NA,TRBV29-1,TRBJ2-7,NA,TGCAGCGTTGATGATTCGGGGTGGGACGAGCAGTACTTC,CSVDDSGWDEQYF
TRBD2,TRBV12-3/TRBV12-4,TRBJ2-3,NA,TGTGCCAGCAGTTTTCGCGGGGGGGCCAGGGATACGCAGTATTTT,CASSFRGGARDTQYF
NA,TRBV4-2,TRBJ2-5,once,TGTGCCAGCAGCCAAGAGGAACTTCCAAGGCAGTACTTC,CASSQEELPRQYF
TRBD2,TRBV6-2/TRBV6-3,TRBJ2-1,NA,TGTGCCAGCATCAGTAAGCGGGGGGGCCCGGGACTACATGAGCAGTTCTTC,CASISKRGGPGLHEQFF
NA,TRBV27,TRBJ2-5,NA,TGTGCCAGCAGGACAACAGGGTTGCGTGGAGAGACCCAGTACTTC,CASRTTGLRGETQYF
TRBD1,TRBV20-1,TRBJ2-3,NA,TGCAGTGCTAGACCACTCGATCGACAGGGGGCGACAGATACGCAGTATTTT,CSARPLDRQGATDTQYF
NA,TRBV5-5,TRBJ1-1,once,TGTGCCAGCATCAACTTGAAGAGGACAGAAGGCACTGAAGCTTTCTTT,CASINLKRTEGTEAFF
TRBD2,TRBV5-1,TRBJ2-7,NA,TGCGCCAGCAGCTCGGGACTAGCGCGCAATGAGCAGTACTTC,CASSSGLARNEQYF
NA,TRBV29-1,TRBJ2-7,NA,TGCAGCGTTGCCCCCTACAATGAGCAGTACTTC,CSVAPYNEQYF
NA,TRBV9,TRBJ1-2,NA,TGTGCCAGCAGCGTAGATGGCAGGGCTGACTATGGCTACACCTTC,CASSVDGRADYGYTF
TRBD1,TRBV28,TRBJ2-7,NA,TGTGCCAGCAGTTTAATGCTCCAGGGGGAGTACGAGCAGTACTTC,CASSLMLQGEYEQYF
NA,TRBV5-1,TRBJ1-2,NA,TGCGCCAGCAGCCAATTGGACAGTAGCTATGGCTACACCTTC,CASSQLDSSYGYTF
TRBD1,TRBV20-1,TRBJ2-3,NA,TGCAGTGCTAGCACGACCGGACAGGGGGAAGATACGCAGTATTTT,CSASTTGQGEDTQYF
TRBD1,TRBV7-2,TRBJ2-5,few,TGTGCCAGCAGCTTATCTTACAGGGGAGAAGAGACCCAGTACTTC,CASSLSYRGEETQYF
NA,TRBV7-8,TRBJ2-1,NA,TGTGCCAGCAGCTTAGGGAGGGGTCGTGAGCAGTTCTTC,CASSLGRGREQFF